A single sample is the source of the 24 T cell receptor beta chains below, sequenced in a study of CD8 T cell repertoires and HIV-1 epitope variants. This table comes from immunoSEQ multiplex PCR, and its TCRdb copy is limited to in-frame clones, with some not included. Counted here are tens of thousands of clones, approximately 70% occurring once; the ten biggest clones make up under 30%. Source material: uncultured baseline CD8+ T cells from peripheral blood mononuclear cells (PBMCs). The origin of the receptors is a male donor with HIV.

The chain couples TRBV5-4 to TRBJ2-3; D is uncertain. The germline gives CDR1 SGHNT, CDR2 YYREEE (reference sequence). The V end lost 0 bases, the J end lost 6 bases, and 20 bases lay between the germline ends. The CDR3 runs to 17 residues. As DNA, the CDR3 is TGTGCCAGCAGCTTGGCCCTCAGGATTCCAGCTCAGGATACGCAGTATTTT. It encodes CASSLALRIPAQDTQYF.

The chain carries TRBV5-1 and TRBJ2-3; TRBD2 is a possible D gene (5 bases). In germline, CDR1 is SGHRS, CDR2 YFSETQ. V lost 1 base and J lost 3, with 12 bases in between. This CDR3 has 15 residues. Here the CDR3 DNA reads TGCGCCAGCAGCTTGTCCCGGGAAAGAACAGATACGCAGTATTTT. It encodes CASSLSRERTDTQYF. Looking up the rest from reference TRBV5-1 and TRBJ2-3 gives the full variable domain: KAGVTQTPRYLIKTRGQQVTLSCSPISGHRSVSWYQQTPGQGLQFLFEYFSETQRNKGNFPGRFSGRQFSNSRSEMNVSTLELGDSALYLCASSLSRERTDTQYFGPGTRLTVL.

This chain connects TRBV6-1 to TRBJ1-5; maybe TRBD1 (6 bases). Trimming took off 1 base at V and 4 bases at J, with 8 bases between the two ends. In germline, CDR1 is MNHNS, CDR2 SASEGT. The CDR3 extends over 14 amino acids. For the CDR3, the DNA is TGTGCCAGCAGTGAAGGACAGGAAAATCAGCCCCAGCATTTT. Protein sequence: CASSEGQENQPQHF.

This chain uses TRBV7-9 with TRBJ1-5; D might be TRBD1 (5 bases). Trimming took off 2 bases at V and 0 bases at J, with 8 bases between the two ends. CDR1 SEHNR and CDR2 FQNEAQ come from the germline V gene (reference sequence). The CDR3 is 15 residues long. The CDR3: CASSLSGASNQPQHF. The DNA of the CDR3 is TGTGCCAGCAGCTTAAGCGGGGCTAGCAATCAGCCCCAGCATTTT. Variable domain in full (rest from reference TRBV7-9 and TRBJ1-5): DTGVSQNPRHKITKRGQNVTFRCDPISEHNRLYWYRQTLGQGPEFLTYFQNEAQLEKSRLLSDRFSAERPKGSFSTLEIQRTEQGDSAMYLCASSLSGASNQPQHFGDGTRLSIL.

The CDR3 sequence: CASSQSGGGGTDTQYF. The CDR3 DNA reads TGTGCCAGTAGTCAGAGCGGCGGGGGGGGCACAGATACGCAGTATTTT. This chain joins TRBV19 and TRBJ2-3, with 9 bases lining up with TRBD2. V was pared by 5 bases and J by 1 base, with 7 bases of the junction left unmatched. The CDR3 has 16 amino acids. Germline V CDR1 and CDR2: LNHDA, SQIVND (reference sequence).

The V gene is TRBV7-9, the J gene TRBJ1-2, with TRBD1 as a possible D gene (5 bases). CDR1 is SEHNR, CDR2 FQNEAQ, per germline (reference sequence). V was trimmed by 5 bases and J by 4 bases, leaving 11 bases between them. The CDR3 covers 13 residues. The CDR3 protein is CASSLPTVYGYTF. CDR3 DNA sequence: TGTGCCAGCAGCCTGCCGACAGTCTATGGCTACACCTTC. The variable domain in full, completed from reference TRBV7-9 and TRBJ1-2, reads DTGVSQNPRHKITKRGQNVTFRCDPISEHNRLYWYRQTLGQGPEFLTYFQNEAQLEKSRLLSDRFSAERPKGSFSTLEIQRTEQGDSAMYLCASSLPTVYGYTFGSGTRLTVV.

The J gene is TRBJ2-4, the V gene TRBV27; TRBD1 matches at 8 bases. From germline, CDR1 is MNHEY and CDR2 SMNVEV (reference sequence). This CDR3 region has 14 residues. The trim removed 4 bases at V and 6 bases at J, leaving 5 bases unmatched. The CDR3 DNA sequence: TGTGCCAGCAGTTCCTCGGACAGGGTAAACATTCAGTACTTC. It codes for CASSSSDRVNIQYF.

CDR3 DNA sequence: TGTGCCAGCAGTTTAGGGGGGTCGAACTATAATTCACCCCTCCACTTT. Translation: CASSLGGSNYNSPLHF. The chain is built from TRBV25-1 and TRBJ1-6; the D gene is possibly TRBD1 (6 bases). Germline V lookup: CDR1 MGHDK, CDR2 SYGVNS. Trimming stripped 5 bases from V and 3 bases from J, with 14 bases between. The CDR3 is 16 residues long.

This sequence joins TRBV7-2 and TRBJ2-3; 14 bases agree with TRBD2. This CDR3 has 16 residues. The V and J ends lost 5 bases and 4 bases, in that order; junction bases with no gene match: 5. CDR1 SGHTA and CDR2 FQGNSA come from the germline V gene. The CDR3 reads CASSPGLAGAADTQYF. Written as DNA, the CDR3 is TGTGCCAGCAGCCCGGGACTAGCGGGAGCTGCAGATACGCAGTATTTT. Using reference TRBV7-2 and TRBJ2-3 for the parts outside the CDR3, the full variable domain is GAGVSQSPSNKVTEKGKDVELRCDPISGHTALYWYRQSLGQGLEFLIYFQGNSAPDKSGLPSDRFSAERTGGSVSTLTIQRTQQEDSAVYLCASSPGLAGAADTQYFGPGTRLTVL.

This chain links TRBV27 with TRBJ2-1, with a possible D match to TRBD2 (7 bases). The V end lost 3 bases, the J end lost 7 bases, and 19 bases lay between the germline ends. The CDR3 sequence is 16 residues long. Germline loops: CDR1 MNHEY, CDR2 SMNVEV (reference sequence). CDR3 sequence: CASSFGRGGMNNEQFF. The CDR3 coding sequence is TGTGCCAGCAGTTTCGGTCGCGGGGGCATGAATAATGAGCAGTTCTTC.

This clone has only a few counts. Within the sample, other DNA sequences also encode this same CDR3. V gene TRBV5-1 combines with J gene TRBJ2-7; 7 nucleotides align to TRBD1. The trim removed 2 bases at V and 2 bases at J, leaving 7 bases unmatched. Germline V lookup: CDR1 SGHRS, CDR2 YFSETQ. This CDR3 has 15 residues. The CDR3 loop is CASSLGTAPTYEQYF. The CDR3 coding sequence is TGCGCCAGCAGCTTAGGGACAGCACCGACCTACGAGCAGTACTTC.

This clone has at least ten counts. The J gene is TRBJ2-1, the V gene TRBV2; 8 nucleotides line up with TRBD1. The germline gives CDR1 SNHLY, CDR2 FYNNEI. This CDR3 spans 14 amino acids. V was pared by 11 bases and J by 4 bases, with 10 bases of the junction left unmatched. CDR3 region: CAGLAGGSYNEQFF. The CDR3 DNA follows: TGTGCCGGCCTGGCAGGGGGCTCGTACAATGAGCAGTTCTTC.

The chain has TRBV28 and TRBJ2-3; D not certain. From germline, CDR1 is MDHEN and CDR2 SYDVKM. The V and J ends lost 7 bases and 0 bases respectively, with 20 bases between them. This CDR3 comprises 17 residues. CDR3 in DNA: TGTGCCAGCAACCCTCTTCCAGGTTCCACTAGCACAGATACGCAGTATTTT. It encodes CASNPLPGSTSTDTQYF.

The genes are TRBV7-9 and TRBJ2-7; TRBD2 aligns across 8 bases. The CDR3 loop spans 12 amino acids. Germline CDR1 SEHNR, CDR2 FQNEAQ (reference sequence). Losses at the gene ends were 6 bases for V and 2 bases for J; bases not matched to a gene: 0. CDR3 sequence reads: CASRGLAYEQYF. CDR3 nucleotide sequence: TGTGCCAGCAGGGGACTAGCCTACGAGCAGTACTTC.

A few counts support this clone. The chain joins TRBV28 to TRBJ1-1; D gene unclear. The germline V gene encodes CDR1 MDHEN and CDR2 SYDVKM. Trimming stripped 7 bases from V and 4 bases from J, with 22 bases between. The CDR3 sequence is 16 residues long. Here the CDR3 reads CASTLFRAVQTTEAFF. Written as DNA, the CDR3 is TGTGCCAGCACCTTATTCCGGGCAGTTCAGACCACTGAAGCTTTCTTT.

The rearrangement joins TRBV7-2 to TRBJ1-1; D unclear. This CDR3 region has 15 residues. Germline V lookup: CDR1 SGHTA, CDR2 FQGNSA. Trimming cost V 1 base and J 6 bases, with 15 bases left between them. The CDR3 DNA reads TGTGCCAGCAGCTTAGATATTGGCATCTGGGCTGAAGCTTTCTTT. It specifies CASSLDIGIWAEAFF.

The table lists this clone with a count of one. This chain connects TRBV7-2 to TRBJ2-7; D gene uncertain. Trimming pared 5 bases from V and 3 bases from J, leaving 14 bases between. Germline CDR1 reads SGHTA; CDR2 reads FQGNSA. This CDR3 is 14 amino acids long. The CDR3 reads CASSPQVGGYEQYF. DNA of the CDR3: TGTGCCAGCAGCCCCCAGGTAGGCGGCTACGAGCAGTACTTC.

The chain has TRBV19 and TRBJ1-5; D possibly corresponds to TRBD1 (5 bases). Germline-derived CDR1 and CDR2 are LNHDA and SQIVND (reference sequence). The CDR3 contains 14 residues. V was shortened by 6 bases and J by 0 bases, with 9 bases between the two germline ends. CDR3 in DNA: TGTGCCAGTAGCCGGGACGGTAGCAATCAGCCCCAGCATTTT. Protein product: CASSRDGSNQPQHF.

The chain joins TRBV19 to TRBJ1-5; D gene unclear. The CDR3 has 15 residues. V shed 2 bases and J shed 6 bases, with 14 bases lying between them. The V gene's germline CDR1 is LNHDA and CDR2 SQIVND (reference sequence). CDR3 sequence: CASSIPGAGGQPQHF. The CDR3 DNA reads TGTGCCAGTAGTATACCCGGCGCTGGAGGTCAGCCCCAGCATTTT.

The rearrangement uses TRBV6-5 and TRBJ1-3; D not certain. CDR1 MNHEY and CDR2 SVGAGI come from the germline V gene. The CDR3 sequence is 13 residues long. V was clipped by 8 bases and J by 3 bases, with 11 bases between them. CDR3 amino acids: CASRLISGNTIYF. Written as DNA, the CDR3 is TGTGCCAGCCGCTTGATCAGTGGAAACACCATATATTTT.

The CDR3, as DNA: TGTGCCAGCACGTATCTAGCGGGAAGCACAGATACGCAGTATTTT. Translating it yields CASTYLAGSTDTQYF. The chain couples TRBV6-1 to TRBJ2-3, with TRBD2 identical over 9 bases. V dropped 7 bases and J dropped 0; count of bases not matched to a gene: 5. Germline assignment: CDR1 MNHNS and CDR2 SASEGT. The length of the CDR3 is 15 residues.

The chain uses TRBV28 and TRBJ2-3; 7 bases agree with TRBD1. The CDR3 runs to 19 residues. Germline V gene data show CDR1 as MDHEN and CDR2 as SYDVKM. After removal of 2 bases from V and 2 bases from J, the junction contained 16 bases not matched to a gene. DNA for the CDR3: TGTGCCAGCAGTTTAGTCCGAGGACAGGCCATACACCACACAGATACGCAGTATTTT. Translated, it gives CASSLVRGQAIHHTDTQYF.

This clone was picked up a small number of times. This chain uses TRBV2 with TRBJ2-2, with D perhaps TRBD2 (5 bases). Germline loops: CDR1 SNHLY, CDR2 FYNNEI. V was clipped by 4 bases and J by 4 bases, with 10 bases between them. There are 14 residues in the CDR3. CDR3 DNA sequence: TGTGCCAGCAGTGTGGTAGGAGGCACCGGGGAGCTGTTTTTT. Translated: CASSVVGGTGELFF.

In DNA form, the CDR3 reads TGTGCCAGCAGCATAGCCAAGGACGAGCAGTACTTC. Translated, it gives CASSIAKDEQYF. This rearrangement joins TRBV5-4 to TRBJ2-7; no definite D call. Trimming cost V 4 bases and J 5 bases, with 10 bases left between them. Germline V CDR1 and CDR2: SGHNT, YYREEE (reference sequence). The CDR3 length is 12 residues. Looking up the rest from reference TRBV5-4 and TRBJ2-7 gives the full variable domain: ETGVTQSPTHLIKTRGQQVTLRCSSQSGHNTVSWYQQALGQGPQFIFQYYREEENGRGNFPPRFSGLQFPNYSSELNVNALELDDSALYLCASSIAKDEQYFGPGTRLTVT.